This T cell receptor (beta chain) was captured in a study of T cells after yellow fever vaccination. The table lists this clonotype with many counts. Its antigen is not known. This CDR3 contains 13 residues. From germline, CDR1 is MNHEY and CDR2 SVGAGI. The V and J ends lost 5 bases and 6 bases respectively, with 14 bases between them. General study findings and limits: It was a small share of clonotypes that appeared in both CD4 and CD8 compartments. The secondary response showed a weaker magnitude and a faster peak, day 5 versus 15.

UMIs and a universal primer site were added when TCR cDNA was made by 5'RACE template switching. TCRdb reprocessed the 5' RACE reads with MiXCR, giving one entry per CDR3 protein. The table includes about 99,000 distinct CDR3 sequences, 5.8% detected once. This receptor was taken from a man younger than 35 who received the YFV17D yellow fever vaccine. J is TRBJ2-7 and V is TRBV6-5; a possible D gene is TRBD1 (6 bases). The sample consisted of CD8+ T cells sorted from PBMCs, taken 10 days after the yellow fever booster vaccination. CDR3 DNA: TGTGCCAGCAGTGTTGAACTAGGGGGCGAGCAGTACTTC. It specifies CASSVELGGEQYF.